This T cell receptor (beta chain) originates from a study of cytomegalovirus exposure and HLA in healthy donors. The study, taken as a whole, reports: Some highly shared sequence variants likely arose as a pipeline artifact. A prior analysis recorded that most TCR beta V segments were productive about 87% or about 30% of the time.

Germline CDR1 LGHNA, CDR2 YNFKEQ. The junction had 7 bases not matched to a gene; V was cut back by 4 bases and J by 7 bases. The CDR3 loop spans 15 amino acids. On this clone: Its antigen is not identified.

PCR employed 60 Vbeta and 13 Jbeta primers. TCRdb's table, derived via immunoSEQ multiplex PCR, lists solely in-frame clones and lacks some. The sample has 150,000 to 200,000 clones, just over 75% seen once. The rearrangement uses TRBV4-2 and TRBJ2-2; 9 positions match TRBD2. The sample taken for sequencing was PBMCs. The TCR comes from a woman in her 30s in good health and CMV-seropositive. The CDR3 nucleotides read TGTGCCAGCAGCCCGGGGGCGGGAGGGATCGGGGAGCTGTTTTTT. Its protein product is CASSPGAGGIGELFF.